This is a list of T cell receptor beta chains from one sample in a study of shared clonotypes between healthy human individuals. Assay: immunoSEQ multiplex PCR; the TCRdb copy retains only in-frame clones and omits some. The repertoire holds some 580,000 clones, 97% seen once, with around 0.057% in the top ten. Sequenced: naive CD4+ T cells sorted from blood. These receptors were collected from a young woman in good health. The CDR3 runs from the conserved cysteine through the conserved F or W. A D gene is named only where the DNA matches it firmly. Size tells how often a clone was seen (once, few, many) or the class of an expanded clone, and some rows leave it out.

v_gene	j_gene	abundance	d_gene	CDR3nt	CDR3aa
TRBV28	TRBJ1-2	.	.	TGTGCCAGCAGAACCGGAGCGGGGGGCTATGGCTACACCTTC	CASRTGAGGYGYTF
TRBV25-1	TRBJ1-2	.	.	TGTGCCAGCAGTGACTCCCCTAACGTGGGATCCTATGGCTACACCTTC	CASSDSPNVGSYGYTF
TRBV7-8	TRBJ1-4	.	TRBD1	TGTGCCAGCAGAGAGGACAGGCAACTAGCGGGGCGAATAGAAAAACTGTTTTTT	CASREDRQLAGRIEKLFF
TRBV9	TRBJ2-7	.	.	TGTGCCAGCAGCGCCCCAGGGGCCCCCGAGCAGTACTTC	CASSAPGAPEQYF
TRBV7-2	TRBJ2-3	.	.	TGTGCCAGCAGCTTAGCGCTGGGCGGACCTAGCACAGATACGCAGTATTTT	CASSLALGGPSTDTQYF
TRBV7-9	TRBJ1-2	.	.	TGTGCCAGCAGCCAAGCGGGAGAACCTAACTATGGCTACACCTTC	CASSQAGEPNYGYTF
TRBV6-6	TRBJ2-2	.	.	TGTGCCAGCAGTTACCTAGAGGCGGGAATTACCGGGGAGCTGTTTTTT	CASSYLEAGITGELFF
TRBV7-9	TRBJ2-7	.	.	TGTGCCAGCAGCTTAGCGGAGCTGACATACGAGCAGTACTTC	CASSLAELTYEQYF
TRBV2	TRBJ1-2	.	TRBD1	TGTGCCAGCAGGGGGACAGGGGGATCGCGGGGCTACACCTTC	CASRGTGGSRGYTF
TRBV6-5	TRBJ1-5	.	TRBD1	TGTGCCAGCAGGGGACAGCTAAATAGCAATCAGCCCCAGCATTTT	CASRGQLNSNQPQHF
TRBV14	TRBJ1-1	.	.	TGTGCCAGCAGCCACTCATATAACACTGAAGCTTTCTTT	CASSHSYNTEAFF
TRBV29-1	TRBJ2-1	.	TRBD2	TGCAGCGTAGTTCGGCTAGCGGGAGTCAATGAGCAGTTCTTC	CSVVRLAGVNEQFF
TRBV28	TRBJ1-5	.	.	TGTGCCAGCAGTTTGCCAGGCCCTCTCTATCAGCCCCAGCATTTT	CASSLPGPLYQPQHF
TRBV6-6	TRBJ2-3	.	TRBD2	TGTGCCAGCAGTTCCACTAGCGGGAGGGCAGATACGCAGTATTTT	CASSSTSGRADTQYF
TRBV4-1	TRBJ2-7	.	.	TGCGCCAGCAGCCAACCGGGACAAAATCACGAGCAGTACTTC	CASSQPGQNHEQYF
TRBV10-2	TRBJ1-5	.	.	TGCGCCAGCAGGGAATCGGGGAGCAATCAGCCCCAGCATTTT	CASRESGSNQPQHF
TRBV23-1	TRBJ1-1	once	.	TGCGCCAGCAGTCAATCGTTGGAGGGGGGCATGAACACTGAAGCTTTCTTT	CASSQSLEGGMNTEAFF
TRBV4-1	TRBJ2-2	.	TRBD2	TGCGCCAGCAGCCAAGGAGGTCTAGCGGGGAACACCGGGGAGCTGTTTTTT	CASSQGGLAGNTGELFF
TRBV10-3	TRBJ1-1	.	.	TGTGCCATCAGTGAAAAGGGGGGGCTGAACACTGAAGCTTTCTTT	CAISEKGGLNTEAFF
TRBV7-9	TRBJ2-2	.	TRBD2	TGTGCCAGCAGCTTCGGACTAGCGGGAGTAGCCGGGGAGCTGTTTTTT	CASSFGLAGVAGELFF
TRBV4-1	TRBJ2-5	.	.	TGCGCCAGCAGCCAACCAGGGGGGGCGAGAGAGACCCAGTACTTC	CASSQPGGARETQYF
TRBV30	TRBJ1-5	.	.	TGTGCCTGGGGACAGTCCGACAATCAGCCCCAGCATTTT	CAWGQSDNQPQHF
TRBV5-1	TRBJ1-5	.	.	TGCGCCAGCAGCTTCGGGGGGACGAATCAGCCCCAGCATTTT	CASSFGGTNQPQHF
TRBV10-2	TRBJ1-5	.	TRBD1	TGCGCCAGCAGGGGGACAGATAGCAATCAGCCCCAGCATTTT	CASRGTDSNQPQHF
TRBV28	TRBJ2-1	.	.	TGTGCCAGCAGTTTAAGAGCGGCCGGCTACAATGAGCAGTTCTTC	CASSLRAAGYNEQFF
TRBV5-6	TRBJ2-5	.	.	TGTGCCAGCAGCTTGGCCAATCCGGGGGCTGGGGAGACCCAGTACTTC	CASSLANPGAGETQYF
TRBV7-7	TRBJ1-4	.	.	TGTGCCAGCAGCCAAATCCAGGGAGAAAAACTGTTTTTT	CASSQIQGEKLFF
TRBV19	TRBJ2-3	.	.	TGTGCCAGTAGTATTCAGGGTCGGACAGATACGCAGTATTTT	CASSIQGRTDTQYF
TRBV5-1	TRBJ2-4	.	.	TGCGCCAGCAGCCGGGGGTCGGACAAAAACATTCAGTACTTC	CASSRGSDKNIQYF
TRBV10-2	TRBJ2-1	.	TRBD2	TGCGCCAGCAGTCGGGGGACTAGCGGGAGTTTCTCCTACAATGAGCAGTTCTTC	CASSRGTSGSFSYNEQFF
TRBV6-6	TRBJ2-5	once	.	TGTGCCAGCAGAAACACGGGAGTTCAAGGGGAGACCCAGTACTTC	CASRNTGVQGETQYF
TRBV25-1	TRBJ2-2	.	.	TGTGCCAGCAGTGACCCCGGGAGCCCCACCGGGGAGCTGTTTTTT	CASSDPGSPTGELFF
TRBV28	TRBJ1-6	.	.	TGTGCCAGCAGTTTGGGCGGGAGCTCCTATAATTCACCCCTCCACTTT	CASSLGGSSYNSPLHF
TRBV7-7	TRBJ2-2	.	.	TGTGCCAGCAGTCGGAACACCGGGGAGCTGTTTTTT	CASSRNTGELFF
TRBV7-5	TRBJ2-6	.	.	TGTGTCAGAAGCAAGGACAGAGCCTCTGGGGCCAACGTCCTGACTTTC	CVRSKDRASGANVLTF
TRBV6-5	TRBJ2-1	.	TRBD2	TGTGCCAGCAGTAAAGGACTAGTTCATGAGCAGTTCTTC	CASSKGLVHEQFF
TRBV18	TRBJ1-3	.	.	TGTGCCAGCTCTCGACGCCTGAGCTCTGGAAACACCATATATTTT	CASSRRLSSGNTIYF
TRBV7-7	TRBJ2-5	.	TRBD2	TGTGCCAGCAGCTCCGGACTAGCGGGAGAAGAGACCCAGTACTTC	CASSSGLAGEETQYF
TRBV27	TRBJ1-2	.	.	TGTGCCAGCAGCGCCTTACAGGGTAACTATGGCTACACCTTC	CASSALQGNYGYTF
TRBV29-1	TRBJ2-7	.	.	TGCAGCCCCTGTGGGAGTAGGTCCTACGAGCAGTACTTC	CSPCGSRSYEQYF